This TCR beta chain was profiled in a study of OX40 agonist ivuxolimab in advanced cancers. For the study at large: Ivuxolimab, an agonistic anti-OX40 (CD134) antibody, was given to patients. Those treated in dose escalation had hepatocellular carcinoma, melanoma, renal cell cancer or head and neck cancer. The patients received ivuxolimab by intravenous route every 2 weeks at 0.01 to 10 mg/kg. Study-wide results and limits: The investigators did not determine what antigen specificity the expanded peripheral T cells had.

This CDR3 is 18 amino acids long. Of note for this clone: Its antigen is not identified.

Sequencing was performed with immunoSEQ multiplex PCR; in TCRdb, only in-frame clones are kept and a portion is missing. The sample has 65,000 to 95,000 clones, about 91% seen once; the top ten hold more than 5.5%. Material: CD4+ or CD8+ T cells sorted from blood, obtained in a trial of the OX40 agonist ivuxolimab. This chain joins TRBV21-1 and TRBJ2-5; no check of the table's D call, TRBD1, against the DNA was made. TRBV21-1 represents a pseudogene. The origin of this receptor is an adult with an advanced solid tumor such as melanoma, head and neck, liver or kidney cancer. The CDR3 nucleotides are TGTGCCAGCAGCCACCCGGGTGTAGCAGGGGGCCTTGGAGAGACCCAGTACTTC. Its translation: CASSHPGVAGGLGETQYF.